This is a list of T cell receptor beta chains from one sample in a study of T cells in tuberculosis. Only in-frame clones appear in the TCRdb table, and some are missing; sequencing was by immunoSEQ multiplex PCR. The sample consists of 25,000 to 35,000 clones, nearly 90% of them appearing once. The sample consisted of PBMCs, taken at tuberculosis diagnosis. Source of these receptors: an adult with tuberculosis. The conserved cysteine and the conserved F or W are not part of the CDR3 here. D genes are given only for firm matches.

CDR3 protein: ASSQGEGLETQY; CDR3 length: 12; V gene: TRBV4-2; D gene: NA; J gene: TRBJ2-5
CDR3 protein: ASTTSDRASHYGYT; CDR3 length: 14; V gene: TRBV9; D gene: TRBD1; J gene: TRBJ1-2
CDR3 protein: ASSQMGDSSYEQY; CDR3 length: 13; V gene: TRBV28; D gene: TRBD1; J gene: TRBJ2-7
CDR3 protein: ASGATPGTGELF; CDR3 length: 12; V gene: TRBV6-4; D gene: NA; J gene: TRBJ2-2
CDR3 protein: ASSQDGRGDYTQY; CDR3 length: 13; V gene: TRBV4-1; D gene: TRBD2; J gene: TRBJ2-3
CDR3 protein: ASSLEQGAETQY; CDR3 length: 12; V gene: TRBV5-1; D gene: NA; J gene: TRBJ2-5
CDR3 protein: ASSQGTSGVYEQY; CDR3 length: 13; V gene: TRBV4-1; D gene: TRBD2; J gene: TRBJ2-7
CDR3 protein: ASSPGQFEAF; CDR3 length: 10; V gene: TRBV18; D gene: TRBD1; J gene: TRBJ1-1
CDR3 protein: ASSQWDRLETQY; CDR3 length: 12; V gene: TRBV4-1; D gene: TRBD1; J gene: TRBJ2-5
CDR3 protein: ASSRGPHFTEAF; CDR3 length: 12; V gene: TRBV4-1; D gene: NA; J gene: TRBJ1-1
CDR3 protein: AWRAGGLDYT; CDR3 length: 10; V gene: TRBV30; D gene: NA; J gene: TRBJ1-2
CDR3 protein: ASKRDFSGNTIY; CDR3 length: 12; V gene: TRBV6-5; D gene: NA; J gene: TRBJ1-3
CDR3 protein: ASSTQGTYNSPLH; CDR3 length: 13; V gene: TRBV5-1; D gene: NA; J gene: TRBJ1-6
CDR3 protein: AWRETGGNTIY; CDR3 length: 11; V gene: TRBV30; D gene: TRBD1; J gene: TRBJ1-3
CDR3 protein: ASSPETRTDTQY; CDR3 length: 12; V gene: TRBV18; D gene: NA; J gene: TRBJ2-3
CDR3 protein: ASSSREAILGAQY; CDR3 length: 13; V gene: TRBV5-4; D gene: NA; J gene: TRBJ2-3
CDR3 protein: ASSGGDTNEKLF; CDR3 length: 12; V gene: TRBV5-5; D gene: NA; J gene: TRBJ1-4
CDR3 protein: ASKLAGSTDTQY; CDR3 length: 12; V gene: TRBV19; D gene: TRBD2; J gene: TRBJ2-3
CDR3 protein: ASSLGTGAGTEAF; CDR3 length: 13; V gene: TRBV19; D gene: TRBD1; J gene: TRBJ1-1
CDR3 protein: ASSLRQMNTEAF; CDR3 length: 12; V gene: TRBV28; D gene: NA; J gene: TRBJ1-1
CDR3 protein: ASSVQAFTDTQY; CDR3 length: 12; V gene: TRBV2; D gene: NA; J gene: TRBJ2-3
CDR3 protein: ASSQEGGATDTQY; CDR3 length: 13; V gene: TRBV4-3; D gene: NA; J gene: TRBJ2-3
CDR3 protein: SGLGGGGYEQY; CDR3 length: 11; V gene: TRBV29-1; D gene: TRBD1; J gene: TRBJ2-7
CDR3 protein: ASSQGDSPLH; CDR3 length: 10; V gene: TRBV19; D gene: TRBD1; J gene: TRBJ1-6
CDR3 protein: AISESRGAIGTQY; CDR3 length: 13; V gene: TRBV10-3; D gene: NA; J gene: TRBJ2-3
CDR3 protein: ASRPGHNYNEQF; CDR3 length: 12; V gene: TRBV19; D gene: NA; J gene: TRBJ2-1
CDR3 protein: ASSSVGRRPLH; CDR3 length: 11; V gene: TRBV4-1; D gene: NA; J gene: TRBJ1-6
CDR3 protein: ASSGWQVNRELF; CDR3 length: 12; V gene: TRBV10-1; D gene: NA; J gene: TRBJ2-2
CDR3 protein: ASSPTKKIGNTIY; CDR3 length: 13; V gene: TRBV25-1; D gene: NA; J gene: TRBJ1-3
CDR3 protein: ASSIQGGNNEKLF; CDR3 length: 13; V gene: TRBV6-1; D gene: TRBD1; J gene: TRBJ1-4
CDR3 protein: ASSLGHSNTGELF; CDR3 length: 13; V gene: TRBV11-3; D gene: NA; J gene: TRBJ2-2
CDR3 protein: ASSLSLGTGTGEGYT; CDR3 length: 15; V gene: TRBV28; D gene: TRBD1; J gene: TRBJ1-2
CDR3 protein: ASSLRLTDRGQAF; CDR3 length: 13; V gene: TRBV11-2; D gene: TRBD1; J gene: TRBJ1-1
CDR3 protein: ASSQELVKRTQY; CDR3 length: 12; V gene: TRBV4-3; D gene: NA; J gene: TRBJ2-5
CDR3 protein: ASSQDYAADTGELF; CDR3 length: 14; V gene: TRBV4-3; D gene: NA; J gene: TRBJ2-2
CDR3 protein: ASSLAGVAVNEQF; CDR3 length: 13; V gene: TRBV28; D gene: TRBD2; J gene: TRBJ2-1
CDR3 protein: ASSQEGANTEAF; CDR3 length: 12; V gene: TRBV4-2; D gene: NA; J gene: TRBJ1-1
CDR3 protein: ASSLTSPGSLSSGANVLT; CDR3 length: 18; V gene: TRBV18; D gene: NA; J gene: TRBJ2-6
CDR3 protein: ASSRGGAPYYGYT; CDR3 length: 13; V gene: TRBV6-5; D gene: TRBD1; J gene: TRBJ1-2
CDR3 protein: ASSEKGAYNEQF; CDR3 length: 12; V gene: TRBV2; D gene: TRBD1; J gene: TRBJ2-1